This paragraph covers one TCR beta chain sequence. Some clones are missing from TCRdb's copy, which holds only in-frame ones; the method was immunoSEQ multiplex PCR. The sample records some 250,000 clones, approximately 82% being singletons. The entry originates in a study of blood T cell repertoires in COVID-19. In the study overall: Whether acute or convalescent, the COVID-19 samples came from the United States, Italy and Spain.

Germline CDR1 and CDR2: LGHDT and YNNKEL (reference sequence). The CDR3 is 15 amino acids. The V end lost 4 bases, the J end lost 2 bases, and 9 bases lay between the germline ends. The chain carries TRBV3-1 (or the pseudogene TRBV3-2) and TRBJ2-6; D is perhaps TRBD1 (5 bases). Sequenced sample: peripheral blood. The sequence derives from a man aged 25 to 45 who had recovered from COVID-19. The CDR3 loop is CASSPRDAGANVLTF. CDR3 nucleotides: TGTGCCAGCAGCCCCAGGGATGCTGGGGCCAACGTCCTGACTTTC.